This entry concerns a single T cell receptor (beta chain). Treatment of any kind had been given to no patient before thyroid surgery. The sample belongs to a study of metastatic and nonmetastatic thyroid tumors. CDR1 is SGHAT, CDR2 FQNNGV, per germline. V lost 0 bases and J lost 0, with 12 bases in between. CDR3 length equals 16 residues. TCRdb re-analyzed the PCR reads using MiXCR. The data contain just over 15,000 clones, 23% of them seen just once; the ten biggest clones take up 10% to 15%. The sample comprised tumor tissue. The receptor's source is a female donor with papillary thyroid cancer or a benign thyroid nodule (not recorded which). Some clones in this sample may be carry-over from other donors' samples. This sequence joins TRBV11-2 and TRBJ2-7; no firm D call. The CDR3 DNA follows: TGTGCCAGCAGCTTAGACTATCGTGAGAGCTCCTACGAGCAGTACTTC. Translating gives CASSLDYRESSYEQYF. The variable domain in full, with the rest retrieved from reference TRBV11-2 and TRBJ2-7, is EAGVAQSPRYKIIEKRQSVAFWCNPISGHATLYWYQQILGQGPKLLIQFQNNGVVDDSQLPKDRFSAERLKGVDSTLKIQPAKLEDSAVYLCASSLDYRESSYEQYFGPGTRLTVT.